This TCR beta chain was obtained from a study of graft-versus-host responses after intestinal transplantation. Study in general: Isolated intestinal, liver-intestinal, or multivisceral transplants had been given to the recipients. Once they had received anti-thymocyte globulin induction, all recipients took tacrolimus and steroids for around three years.

V lost 0 bases to trimming and J lost 1 base; unmatched junction nucleotides: 3. This CDR3 comprises 16 residues. Germline lookup yields CDR1 SGHRS and CDR2 YFSETQ. In regard to this clone: Its antigen is not identified.

TCRdb's copy holds only in-frame clones and misses some; the assay was immunoSEQ multiplex PCR. There are roughly 81,000 clones in the sample; approximately 80% occur only once, and 0.83% lies in the top ten. Whole-study results and caveats: Recipient bone marrow held GvH clones, some seen earlier in ileum or blood. In patients with graft-donor T cell macrochimerism, allograft graft-versus-host to host-versus-graft clonal ratios were high.

This specimen was unstimulated CD4+ T cells sorted from spleen or lymph node cells, taken before intestinal transplant. The rearrangement joins TRBV5-1 to TRBJ2-2, with TRBD2 matching over 7 bases. This receptor was obtained from a human donor who received an intestinal transplant. The CDR3 loop reads CASSLVTSLNTGELFF. CDR3 bases: TGCGCCAGCAGCTTGGTGACTAGCTTGAACACCGGGGAGCTGTTTTTT.